Each of the 17 T cell receptor beta chains below was sequenced from the same sample in a study of neoadjuvant anti-PD-1 for oral cavity cancer. The repertoire was sequenced with immunoSEQ multiplex PCR; TCRdb's copy has only in-frame clones and lacks some. The sample has 60,000 to 75,000 clones; under 85% are singletons. Sequenced material: PBMCs, taken before nivolumab (anti-PD-1) treatment. All receptors derive from a person between 40 and 80 years old with oral cavity squamous cell carcinoma.

This clone was counted a few times. This chain links TRBV7-9 with TRBJ1-6; no clear D. The CDR3 totals 14 residues. V gave up 4 bases and J gave up 10 bases, with 14 bases separating them. From germline, CDR1 is SEHNR and CDR2 FQNEAQ (reference sequence). The CDR3 bases are TGTGCCAGCAGCTCCACTGGCGCGGAATCACCCCTCCACTTT. Protein product: CASSSTGAESPLHF.

The chain joins TRBV6-5 to TRBJ1-4; D call uncertain. CDR3 length equals 14 residues. Germline CDR1 and CDR2: MNHEY and SVGAGI. V lost 6 bases, J lost 6 bases, and 14 bases lay in between. In nucleotides, the CDR3 is TGTGCCAGCAGCCCACTGGGCACACATGAAAAACTGTTTTTT. Translated: CASSPLGTHEKLFF.

J is TRBJ1-1 and V is TRBV2, with D perhaps TRBD1 (6 bases). The CDR3 has 16 residues. Germline V gene lookup returns CDR1 SNHLY and CDR2 FYNNEI. Trimming left V 3 bases short and J 8 bases short, with 22 bases between. CDR3 in amino acids: CASSDNPLGAGPEAFF. CDR3 sequence (DNA): TGTGCCAGCAGTGATAATCCGTTGGGGGCAGGCCCCGAAGCTTTCTTT. Full variable domain (rest looked up from reference TRBV2 and TRBJ1-1): EPEVTQTPSHQVTQMGQEVILRCVPISNHLYFYWYRQILGQKVEFLVSFYNNEISEKSEIFDDQFSVERPDGSNFTLKIRSTKLEDSAMYFCASSDNPLGAGPEAFFGQGTRLTVV.

This chain connects TRBV5-1 to TRBJ2-7; either TRBD1 or TRBD2 may supply D (5 bases each). V was cut by 2 bases and J by 2 bases, with 11 bases left in between. The CDR3 spans 14 residues. Germline V CDR1 and CDR2: SGHRS, YFSETQ. The chain's CDR3 is CASSFHEGPYEQYF. The CDR3 DNA reads as TGCGCCAGCAGCTTTCATGAGGGGCCCTACGAGCAGTACTTC.

The table lists this clone with a count of one. The chain has TRBV2 and TRBJ2-3, with 9 nucleotides matching TRBD2. V lost 4 bases to trimming and J lost 0 bases; unmatched junction nucleotides: 11. Germline V gene lookup returns CDR1 SNHLY and CDR2 FYNNEI. The CDR3 length is 18 residues. CDR3 DNA: TGTGCCAGCAGTGGAAAGCGGGGGGACCTATCTAGCACAGATACGCAGTATTTT. Encoded protein: CASSGKRGDLSSTDTQYF. Based on the CDR3 plus reference TRBV2 and TRBJ2-3, the full variable domain is EPEVTQTPSHQVTQMGQEVILRCVPISNHLYFYWYRQILGQKVEFLVSFYNNEISEKSEIFDDQFSVERPDGSNFTLKIRSTKLEDSAMYFCASSGKRGDLSSTDTQYFGPGTRLTVL.

This clone occurred a few times. The chain recombines TRBV7-2 with TRBJ2-7, with D uncertain. V lost 5 bases to trimming and J lost 0 bases, with 11 bases between them. This CDR3 comprises 14 residues. The germline V gene has CDR1 SGHTA and CDR2 FQGNSA. This CDR3 reads CASSPRLVSYEQYF. The CDR3 DNA reads as TGTGCCAGCAGCCCCCGACTGGTCTCCTACGAGCAGTACTTC.

V is TRBV28 and J is TRBJ1-2; 8 bases are a match to TRBD1. Germline CDR1 and CDR2: MDHEN and SYDVKM. The V segment lost 1 base and the J segment 0 bases; nucleotides outside the gene matches: 7. This CDR3 is 17 amino acids long. The DNA of the CDR3 is TGTGCCAGCAGTTTATTTTCGACAGGGGAAGCTAACTATGGCTACACCTTC. This sequence encodes CASSLFSTGEANYGYTF.

This chain joins TRBV10-1 and TRBJ1-1; 8 bases are a match to TRBD1. The CDR3 length is 17 residues. Germline V gene sequence: CDR1 WNHNN, CDR2 SYGVQD (reference sequence). V shed 5 bases, J shed 1 base, and the junction held 12 bases outside the gene matches. The CDR3 DNA is TGCGCCAGCAGTCGTCGGAGACAGGGGTACGGGAACACTGAAGCTTTCTTT. Its protein is CASSRRRQGYGNTEAFF.

A remark on this clone: The same CDR3 is also encoded by other DNA sequences in this sample. The rearrangement links TRBV5-1 to TRBJ1-5; no reliable D call. This CDR3 has 13 amino acids. V was trimmed by 0 bases and J by 5 bases, leaving 6 bases between them. Per the germline V gene, CDR1 is SGHRS and CDR2 is YFSETQ. The CDR3 region is CASSLAGDQPQHF. CDR3 in DNA: TGCGCCAGCAGCTTGGCCGGGGATCAGCCCCAGCATTTT.

The J gene is TRBJ1-6, the V gene TRBV10-3, with TRBD1 as a possible D gene (5 bases). CDR1 and CDR2 from the germline V gene are ENHRY and SYGVKD. V was cut by 4 bases and J by 8 bases, with 12 bases left in between. CDR3 length: 14 residues. The CDR3 reads CAISGTGGDSPLHF. The CDR3 DNA follows: TGTGCCATCAGTGGGACCGGGGGGGATTCACCCCTCCACTTT.

The chain employs TRBV6-1 and TRBJ1-2; the match to TRBD1 covers 10 bases. CDR3 length equals 15 residues. The germline gives CDR1 MNHNS, CDR2 SASEGT. With 7 bases clipped from V and 4 bases from J, the junction kept 9 bases outside the gene matches. CDR3 loop: CASKDRGEGGYGYTF. The CDR3 nucleotides are TGTGCCAGCAAGGACAGGGGGGAAGGAGGCTATGGCTACACCTTC.

The V gene is TRBV5-1, the J gene TRBJ2-7; D unresolved. Germline loops: CDR1 SGHRS, CDR2 YFSETQ. The CDR3 loop spans 13 amino acids. V gave up 0 bases and J gave up 4 bases, with 8 bases separating them. In DNA, the CDR3 is TGCGCCAGCAGCTTGGAGGGTAGGTACGAGCAGTACTTC. Protein sequence: CASSLEGRYEQYF.

The rearrangement joins TRBV5-1 to TRBJ2-7; D is undetermined. Germline V gene sequence: CDR1 SGHRS, CDR2 YFSETQ. The CDR3 spans 11 residues. V lost 4 bases to trimming and J lost 5 bases, with 7 bases between them. The CDR3 DNA follows: TGCGCCAGCAGCCAAAGCCACGAGCAGTACTTC. Protein: CASSQSHEQYF.

This sequence joins TRBV28 and TRBJ1-2; no firm D call. Germline assignment: CDR1 MDHEN and CDR2 SYDVKM. Trimming removed 3 bases from V and 2 bases from J, with 13 bases in between. This CDR3 region has 15 residues. The CDR3 DNA is TGTGCCAGCAGTTTCCCCGGAGCACTGAACTATGGCTACACCTTC. Translated, it gives CASSFPGALNYGYTF.

The rearrangement joins TRBV28 to TRBJ1-3; D not certain. CDR1 MDHEN and CDR2 SYDVKM come from the germline V gene. V gave up 10 bases and J gave up 0 bases, with 10 bases separating them. The CDR3 spans 13 residues. CDR3 region: CAMSNPSGNTIYF. Here the CDR3 DNA reads TGTGCCATGTCGAATCCCTCTGGAAACACCATATATTTT. Based on the CDR3 plus reference TRBV28 and TRBJ1-3, the full variable domain is DVKVTQSSRYLVKRTGEKVFLECVQDMDHENMFWYRQDPGLGLRLIYFSYDVKMKEKGDIPEGYSVSREKKERFSLILESASTNQTSMYLCAMSNPSGNTIYFGEGSWLTVV.

The chain uses TRBV5-5 and TRBJ2-1, with 11 bases matching TRBD2. V lost 1 base and J lost 14; bases outside the gene matches: 5. The CDR3 is 13 amino acids. The germline V gene has CDR1 SGHKS and CDR2 YYEKEE (reference sequence). The CDR3 sequence: CASSLTSGSREFF. The CDR3 DNA reads as TGTGCCAGCAGCTTGACTAGCGGGAGTAGAGAGTTCTTC.

CDR3 DNA sequence: TGTGCCAGTAGTCCAGACTACAATGAGCAGTTCTTC. Protein product: CASSPDYNEQFF. J is TRBJ2-1 and V is TRBV19, with D unclear. Germline V CDR1 and CDR2: LNHDA, SQIVND (reference sequence). V was pared by 5 bases and J by 3 bases, with 5 bases between. The length of the CDR3 is 12 residues.